The 27 T cell receptor beta chains below come from one sample, sequenced in a study of blood T cell repertoires in COVID-19 (dated by TCRdb to the early 2020s). The library came from the immunoSEQ multiplex PCR assay. What TCRdb holds here is the immuneACCESS table cut down to in-frame rearrangements. Part of the clones is not present; checked against another copy, under half of the missing clones reflect an unresolved V gene, and the others are unexplained. This sample comprises nearly 65,000 clones, about 81% of them detected only once. The ten largest make up more than 9% of the sample. The sample comprised peripheral blood. The receptors come from a human donor in a cohort sampled during active COVID-19.

The rearrangement links TRBV11-2 to TRBJ2-7; D possibly corresponds to TRBD2 (6 bases). The germline CDR1 and CDR2 sequences are SGHAT and FQNNGV. This CDR3 is 17 amino acids long. The germline V and J ends were trimmed by 4 bases and 0 bases, with 19 bases remaining between them. The CDR3 spells CASSSRWGSGSSYEQYF. The DNA for the CDR3 is TGTGCCAGCAGCTCCCGATGGGGTAGCGGCAGCTCCTACGAGCAGTACTTC.

V usage is TRBV30 and J usage is TRBJ1-2; 7 bases match TRBD1. The J segment lost 3 bases and the V segment lost 2 bases, leaving 9 bases of the junction unmatched. This CDR3 is 15 amino acids long. Looked up from germline, CDR1 is GTSNPN and CDR2 is SVGIG (reference sequence). The CDR3 DNA is TGTGCCTGGAGTTTGCCCCGGGACAGCTACTATGGCTACACCTTC. Its protein product is CAWSLPRDSYYGYTF.

V and J are TRBV7-8 and TRBJ2-7; 14 positions agree with TRBD2. Germline V lookup: CDR1 SGHVS, CDR2 FQNEAQ. The CDR3 has 19 amino acids. V lost 5 bases to trimming and J lost 1 base; unmatched junction nucleotides: 13. The CDR3 sequence is CASSPRVPGLAGASYEQYF. The CDR3 nucleotides read TGTGCCAGCAGCCCTAGAGTCCCGGGACTAGCGGGGGCATCCTACGAGCAGTACTTC. Full variable domain (missing parts from reference TRBV7-8 and TRBJ2-7): GAGVSQSPRYKVAKRGQDVALRCDPISGHVSLFWYQQALGQGPEFLTYFQNEAQLDKSGLPSDRFFAERPEGSVSTLKIQRTQQEDSAVYLCASSPRVPGLAGASYEQYFGPGTRLTVT.

The chain couples TRBV11-2 to TRBJ1-6, with 9 bases matching TRBD1. Per the germline V gene, CDR1 is SGHAT and CDR2 is FQNNGV. Losses at the gene ends were 4 bases for V and 10 bases for J; bases not matched to a gene: 8. The CDR3 spans 15 residues. CDR3 nucleotide sequence: TGTGCCAGCAGCTCGTTACAGGGGGCGGGATCACCCCTCCACTTT. Translated: CASSSLQGAGSPLHF. Full variable domain (outside the CDR3, taken from reference TRBV11-2 and TRBJ1-6): EAGVAQSPRYKIIEKRQSVAFWCNPISGHATLYWYQQILGQGPKLLIQFQNNGVVDDSQLPKDRFSAERLKGVDSTLKIQPAKLEDSAVYLCASSSLQGAGSPLHFGNGTRLTVT.

V and J are TRBV10-3 and TRBJ2-7; tentative D call: TRBD2 (5 bases). CDR1 ENHRY and CDR2 SYGVKD come from the germline V gene. Between the trimmed V and J ends, which lost 6 bases and 1 base, there was a span of 22 bases. The length of the CDR3 is 17 residues. The CDR3 loop is CAIRNERAGRISYEQYF. The CDR3 DNA is TGTGCCATCAGGAACGAGAGGGCTGGACGAATTTCCTACGAGCAGTACTTC.

The chain links TRBV5-4 to TRBJ2-7; 10 bases map to TRBD2. Trimming took 4 bases from V and 4 from J; bases not matched to a gene: 5. The CDR3 extends over 14 amino acids. CDR1 is SGHNT, CDR2 YYREEE, per germline (reference sequence). This CDR3 is CASSPSGSWYEQYF. In nucleotides, the CDR3 is TGTGCCAGCAGCCCTAGCGGGAGCTGGTACGAGCAGTACTTC.

This clone was seen only a few times. V usage is TRBV7-9 and J usage is TRBJ2-7, with 8 bases fitting TRBD2. The trim removed 5 bases at V and 6 bases at J, leaving 18 bases unmatched. Germline CDR1 and CDR2: SEHNR and FQNEAQ (reference sequence). The CDR3 extends over 17 amino acids. In nucleotides, the CDR3 is TGTGCCAGCAGCCCTCCCCCCGCTCCGGGACGGGGGGGCGAGCAGTACTTC. Protein product: CASSPPPAPGRGGEQYF.

This clone occurred once. The chain carries TRBV25-1 and TRBJ1-5; TRBD1 might be the D (6 bases). The V gene lost 4 bases and the J gene lost 0 bases, with 10 bases spanning the gap. The CDR3 has 15 residues. Germline V CDR1 and CDR2: MGHDK, SYGVNS. CDR3: CASSAGQFSNQPQHF. In DNA form, the CDR3 reads TGTGCCAGCAGTGCCGGACAGTTTAGCAATCAGCCCCAGCATTTT.

This clone was seen only once. The rearrangement joins TRBV7-8 to TRBJ2-1; D remains unclear. CDR3 size: 15 residues. Between the trimmed V and J ends, which lost 3 bases and 0 bases, there was a span of 9 bases. Germline CDR1 is SGHVS and CDR2 is FQNEAQ. CDR3 DNA: TGTGCCAGCAGCTTTCGTCCTTCCTCCTACAATGAGCAGTTCTTC. It yields the protein CASSFRPSSYNEQFF.

This chain joins TRBV3-1 (or the pseudogene TRBV3-2) and TRBJ2-7, with 7 bases fitting TRBD2. V shed 9 bases, J shed 6 bases, and the junction held 5 bases outside the gene matches. Germline assignment: CDR1 LGHDT and CDR2 YNNKEL (reference sequence). The CDR3 length is 11 residues. CDR3 loop: CARGEGCEQYF. The DNA of the CDR3 is TGTGCCAGGGGGGAGGGTTGCGAGCAGTACTTC.

This clone was observed many times. This rearrangement joins TRBV4-2 to TRBJ2-6, with 14 bases identical to TRBD2. J was trimmed by 3 bases and V by 10 bases; bases with no gene match: 2. The germline gives CDR1 LGHNA, CDR2 YNFKEQ. The CDR3 has 15 amino acids. The DNA of the CDR3 is TGTGCCACCGGGACTAGCGGGAGTGGGGCCAACGTCCTGACTTTC. It encodes CATGTSGSGANVLTF.

This clone was recorded only once. The chain recombines TRBV4-3 with TRBJ2-2; D remains ambiguous. Germline assignment: CDR1 LGHNA and CDR2 YSLEER. This CDR3 region has 14 residues. V lost 4 bases and J 2 bases, leaving 8 bases between the germline ends. This CDR3 is CASSLTPNTGELFF. CDR3 DNA sequence: TGCGCCAGCAGCCTCACACCTAACACCGGGGAGCTGTTTTTT.

This clone was observed a few times. This rearrangement joins TRBV4-2 to TRBJ1-4; 7 nucleotides align to TRBD1. Losses at the gene ends were 4 bases for V and 1 base for J; bases not matched to a gene: 3. The CDR3 is 15 residues long. The germline V gene encodes CDR1 LGHNA and CDR2 YNFKEQ. CDR3 region: CASSRDRLTNEKLFF. The CDR3 coding sequence is TGTGCCAGCAGCCGGGACAGACTAACTAATGAAAAACTGTTTTTT.

This clone was seen a single time. The chain has TRBV18 and TRBJ2-1; 10 nucleotides agree with TRBD1. V trimming: 3 bases; J trimming: 3 bases; junction bases outside the gene matches: 2. CDR1 and CDR2 (germline): KGHSH, LQKENI. The CDR3 is made up of 15 amino acids. This CDR3 is CASSPTGGDYNEQFF. The CDR3 DNA follows: TGTGCCAGCTCACCGACAGGGGGCGACTACAATGAGCAGTTCTTC.

The chain has TRBV6-5 and TRBJ2-7; 8 bases line up with TRBD1. Per the germline V gene, CDR1 is MNHEY and CDR2 is SVGAGI. The V segment lost 6 bases and the J segment 4 bases; nucleotides outside the gene matches: 8. The CDR3 contains 14 residues. The CDR3 loop reads CASRGDRGTYEQYF. As DNA, the CDR3 is TGTGCCAGCAGAGGAGACAGGGGAACTTACGAGCAGTACTTC.

This clone appeared a few times. This sequence joins TRBV19 and TRBJ2-5, with TRBD2 matching over 7 bases. With V trimmed by 5 bases and J by 4 bases, 4 bases remained unmatched. CDR3 length equals 13 residues. Germline V gene data show CDR1 as LNHDA and CDR2 as SQIVND (reference sequence). This chain's CDR3 is CASSSREIETQYF. The CDR3 DNA reads TGTGCCAGTAGTTCGCGGGAGATAGAGACCCAGTACTTC.

The V call is TRBV4-2, the J call TRBJ2-3; D not certain. CDR1 and CDR2 (germline): LGHNA, YNFKEQ. The CDR3 covers 15 residues. Trimming cost V 1 base and J 4 bases, with 12 bases left between them. The CDR3, as DNA: TGTGCCAGCAGCCAAGGGTCGACCGCGGCAGATACGCAGTATTTT. The encoded protein is CASSQGSTAADTQYF.

This chain joins TRBV27 and TRBJ2-3, with D possibly TRBD2 on 6 matching bases. Per germline, CDR1 MNHEY and CDR2 SMNVEV (reference sequence). Trimming took off 5 bases at V and 2 bases at J, with 11 bases between the two ends. The length of the CDR3 is 14 residues. The CDR3 nucleotides are TGTGCCAGCAGTAAGACTAGACACACAGATACGCAGTATTTT. This encodes CASSKTRHTDTQYF.

This clone was observed a single time. V usage is TRBV29-1 and J usage is TRBJ1-3; D might be TRBD1 (6 bases). This CDR3 spans 13 amino acids. Trimming pared 6 bases from V and 9 bases from J, leaving 18 bases between. Germline CDR1 reads SQVTM; CDR2 reads ANQGSEA. The CDR3 protein is CSVVDSSIGTIYF. The CDR3, as DNA: TGCAGCGTCGTGGACAGCAGTATTGGCACCATATATTTT.

The J gene is TRBJ2-7, the V gene TRBV6-2 or TRBV6-3; 10 bases map to TRBD2. The trim removed 0 bases at V and 6 bases at J, leaving 8 bases unmatched. The germline CDR1 and CDR2 sequences are MNHEY and SVGEGT. The CDR3 length is 16 residues. The CDR3 region is CASSYSIAGGLSEQYF. The CDR3 DNA follows: TGTGCCAGCAGTTACTCCATAGCGGGAGGACTAAGCGAGCAGTACTTC.

The chain uses TRBV4-1 and TRBJ1-2; TRBD1 might be the D (6 bases). V shed 3 bases and J shed 3 bases, with 17 bases lying between them. The germline gives CDR1 MGHRA, CDR2 YSYEKL. CDR3 length: 16 amino acids. CDR3: CASSHIQGTGDYGYTF. CDR3 sequence (DNA): TGCGCCAGCAGCCACATACAGGGTACCGGGGACTATGGCTACACCTTC.

The chain uses TRBV2 and TRBJ2-5, with 13 positions matching TRBD2. CDR1 and CDR2 from the germline V gene are SNHLY and FYNNEI. The CDR3 consists of 13 residues. The trim removed 6 bases at V and 5 bases at J, leaving 0 bases unmatched. The CDR3: CASRGLAGETQYF. The CDR3, as DNA: TGTGCCAGCAGGGGACTAGCGGGGGAGACCCAGTACTTC.

V and J are TRBV19 and TRBJ1-2, with D possibly matching TRBD1 (5 bases). Between the trimmed V and J ends, which lost 5 bases and 8 bases, there was a span of 18 bases. There are 14 residues in the CDR3. Germline CDR1 is LNHDA and CDR2 is SQIVND (reference sequence). The CDR3 protein is CASSVSLRDSGYTF. As DNA, the CDR3 is TGTGCCAGTAGTGTTTCACTCAGGGATTCCGGCTACACCTTC.

The chain is built from TRBV2 and TRBJ2-1; tentatively, D is TRBD2 (6 bases). Germline V gene sequence: CDR1 SNHLY, CDR2 FYNNEI. Trimming pared 1 base from V and 7 bases from J, leaving 11 bases between. The CDR3 extends over 14 amino acids. The CDR3 region is CASSEVVAVNEQFF. The CDR3 region has the DNA TGTGCCAGCAGTGAAGTGGTAGCGGTGAATGAGCAGTTCTTC.

The rearrangement links TRBV13 to TRBJ2-7; a weak D match, TRBD2 (6 bases). CDR3 size: 13 residues. Germline V gene data show CDR1 as PRHDT and CDR2 as FYEKMQ (reference sequence). V gave up 5 bases and J gave up 2 bases, with 10 bases separating them. CDR3 coding DNA: TGTGCCAGCAGCGCCGGGGGTCCCTACGAGCAGTACTTC. Its protein product is CASSAGGPYEQYF.

The chain joins TRBV19 to TRBJ2-3, with D possibly matching TRBD2 (5 bases). This CDR3 has 14 residues. The V gene lost 10 bases and the J gene lost 4 bases, with 18 bases spanning the gap. The germline CDR1 and CDR2 sequences are LNHDA and SQIVND (reference sequence). CDR3 region: CATHSLFGADTQYF. The CDR3 DNA is TGTGCCACCCACTCCCTTTTCGGGGCAGATACGCAGTATTTT.

The chain joins TRBV12-3 or TRBV12-4 to TRBJ2-7; possible D gene TRBD1, 5 bases. The V and J ends lost 4 bases and 0 bases respectively, with 7 bases between them. The CDR3 extends over 13 amino acids. This CDR3 reads CASSYDSSYEQYF. The CDR3 region has the DNA TGTGCCAGCAGTTATGACAGCTCCTACGAGCAGTACTTC.